This T cell receptor (beta chain) was sequenced during a study of blood T cell repertoires in COVID-19. For the study at large: Some COVID-19 samples were acute and others convalescent; all came from the United States, Italy and Spain. Sample material is recorded as cDNA or gDNA derived from T cells, B-cell-depleted T cells, or PBMCs.

Germline V gene data show CDR1 as LNHDA and CDR2 as SQIVND (reference sequence). The junction had 11 bases not matched to a gene; V was cut back by 4 bases and J by 7 bases. This CDR3 has 18 residues. In the original analysis: Estimates of nucleated cell counts were drawn from the amplification of reference gene primers. The assay was immunoSEQ multiplex PCR, and TCRdb's table has in-frame clones only and misses some. That table furnishes V, J and clone size, whereas the DNA furnished D and trimming. The data contain hundreds of thousands of clones, roughly 89% of them singletons. The sequence was obtained from a woman aged 25-40 years with active or convalescent COVID-19. Sequences were obtained from peripheral blood. The V gene is TRBV19, the J gene TRBJ2-1; TRBD2 agrees at 15 bases. The CDR3 loop reads CASSKTPGLAGGFNEQFF. The CDR3 nucleotides read TGTGCCAGTAGTAAAACCCCCGGACTAGCGGGGGGGTTTAATGAGCAGTTCTTC. Variable domain in full (rest from reference TRBV19 and TRBJ2-1): DGGITQSPKYLFRKEGQNVTLSCEQNLNHDAMYWYRQDPGQGLRLIYYSQIVNDFQKGDIAEGYSVSREKKESFPLTVTSAQKNPTAFYLCASSKTPGLAGGFNEQFFGPGTRLTVL.